What follows is one T cell receptor beta chain and its context. This clonotype was counted at least ten times. This receptor's antigen is unknown. Qualities for individual bases were not recorded, and no much larger clone is one base off. This sample was included in a study of spatial heterogeneity in lung cancer (dated by TCRdb to the late 2010s). Background for the entire study: More beta-chain than alpha-chain transcripts were consistently detected, likely reflecting higher beta-chain transcript abundance. In the raw uncorrected reads, each unique combination of TCR and UMI appeared more than ten times on average. In non-small cell lung cancer, the study made a quantitative comparison of TCR alpha and beta repertoires among multiple tumor regions, matched nontumor lung and blood. Nonsynonymous mutation counts, determined by whole-exome sequencing of tumor tissue, were related to features of the TCR repertoire. Both alpha and beta chains were TCR-sequenced in samples taken at surgery, namely 220 tumor regions, 64 matched nontumor lung samples and 50 to 60 PBMC samples.

The library was made by 5' RACE. The sequencer listed for this sample is NextSeq 500. In the TCR library protocol, a unique molecular identifier was attached to each TCR cDNA molecule so that PCR and sequencing errors could be corrected. On the study's bioinformatics: TCR identification, UMI-based error correction and CDR3 extraction were all carried out with Decombinator tools. TCRs above a frequency of 2 per 1,000, corresponding to the top 1% of the tumor frequency distribution, were defined as expanded. Renyi diversity was computed with the R vegan package after each repertoire had been subsampled 100 times to 5,000 TCRs. CDR3 similarity networks were constructed using string-kernel similarity of amino acid triplets, with links drawn between CDR3s whose pairwise similarity was above 0.82. Using fastp at Q25 and MiXCR, TCRdb reprocessed the public reads and kept productive beta chains. CDR3 protein sequences are deduplicated, and each keeps its most common genes and DNA. The V and J calls come from TCRdb's annotation, not from the publication. Here the sample has roughly 10,000 distinct CDR3 sequences; approximately 3.8% occur a single time. Roughly 8% of the sample comes from the top ten.

The time point label here, explained by the study, means: sample taken at primary tumor resection. TCR sequencing used whole RNA extracted from tumor and nontumor lung tissue, or from cryopreserved PBMC samples, without cell sorting. The donors were fewer than 90 patients from the lung TRACERx cohort who had early-stage, untreated non-small cell lung cancer. Patients were selected for TCR sequencing only if sufficient RNA was available from at least two tumor regions. Tumor and adjacent nontumor lung specimens were reviewed by a lung pathologist before selection. Overall results and qualifications from the work: Additional single-cell paired TCR alpha and beta sequencing was considered necessary to confirm, at a functional level, the hypothesis that regional TCRs recognize regional mutations.

CDR1 and CDR2, per the germline V gene, are KGHSH and LQKENI. Spanning cysteine to phenylalanine, the CDR3 consists of 15 amino acids. CDR3 DNA only is kept here, 45 bases in frame from base 1. Trimming takes 3 bases from V and 0 bases from J, and the germline ends sit 9 bases apart. The chain was built from TRBV18 and TRBJ1-3; no confident D gene assignment can be made. The clonotype comes from a male donor with early-stage non-small cell lung cancer. The source material was normal lung tissue next to the tumor, sampled at surgery. The sequenced DNA is TGTGCCAGCTCACCGGTCATAACCTCTGGAAACACCATATATTTT. Translated, it reads CASSPVITSGNTIYF.